The rows below give T cell receptor beta chains drawn from one sample of a study of blood T cell repertoires in COVID-19. The protocol was immunoSEQ multiplex PCR, while the TCRdb copy is restricted to in-frame clones and leaves out a portion. The sample contains around 89,000 clones, roughly 70% of which appear only once. Sequences were obtained from peripheral blood. These receptors originate from a woman of 80 years or more with acute or convalescent COVID-19. Each CDR3 is given with its conserved first and last residue. A D gene is named only where the DNA matches it firmly. A row's size may be missing; if present it is once, few, many or a size class.

D gene,J gene,clone size,CDR3 length,V gene,CDR3 protein,CDR3 DNA
-,TRBJ1-1,-,14,TRBV6-5,CASIPTGVNTEAFF,TGTGCCAGCATACCCACGGGAGTCAACACTGAAGCTTTCTTT
-,TRBJ2-1,once,15,TRBV24-1,CATSDARSSYNEQFF,TGTGCCACCAGTGATGCTAGGAGCTCCTACAATGAGCAGTTCTTC
-,TRBJ1-2,-,9,TRBV20-1,CSTTPGYTF,TGCAGTACCACTCCGGGCTACACCTTC
-,TRBJ1-2,-,17,TRBV30,CAWSPPGLGRVNYGYTF,TGTGCCTGGAGTCCCCCGGGACTAGGGAGGGTAAACTATGGCTACACCTTC
-,TRBJ1-2,-,13,TRBV7-9,CASSLTEINGYTF,TGTGCCAGCAGCTTGACAGAGATCAATGGCTACACCTTC
-,TRBJ2-2,many,13,TRBV4-1,CASSQDIAGELFF,TGCGCCAGCAGCCAAGATATAGCCGGGGAGCTGTTTTTT
TRBD1,TRBJ2-3,-,17,TRBV20-1,CSASYGTGGEGTDTQYF,TGCAGTGCTAGTTACGGGACAGGGGGCGAGGGCACAGATACGCAGTATTTT
TRBD1,TRBJ1-4,-,16,TRBV27,CASSVGTAQINEKLFF,TGTGCCAGCAGTGTTGGGACAGCTCAGATTAATGAAAAACTGTTTTTT
-,TRBJ1-6,-,16,TRBV7-9,CASSLTLGQGGSPLHF,TGTGCCAGCAGCTTAACCCTTGGCCAGGGAGGTTCACCCCTCCACTTT
-,TRBJ1-1,-,13,TRBV5-6,CASSLWAGEGAFF,TGTGCCAGCAGCTTGTGGGCAGGGGAAGGAGCTTTCTTT
-,TRBJ1-5,-,13,TRBV19,CASRAVTDQPQHF,TGTGCCAGTAGGGCAGTTACCGATCAGCCCCAGCATTTT
-,TRBJ2-1,-,13,TRBV28,CASKTQGSDEQFF,TGTGCCAGCAAAACCCAGGGGAGCGATGAGCAGTTCTTC
TRBD2,TRBJ2-1,-,15,TRBV11-2,CASSLDRSGGFLPFF,TGTGCCAGCAGCTTAGATCGATCGGGGGGGTTCCTACCGTTCTTC
-,TRBJ2-5,-,15,TRBV19,CASSIGTMIEETQYF,TGTGCCAGTAGTATAGGGACAATGATCGAGGAGACCCAGTACTTC
-,TRBJ2-2,medium-sized,13,TRBV6-1,CASSEARPGELFF,TGTGCCAGCAGTGAAGCGCGTCCCGGGGAGCTGTTTTTT
TRBD1,TRBJ1-1,-,16,TRBV6-2/TRBV6-3,CASSYRRDRGWTEAFF,TGTGCCAGCAGTTACCGGAGGGACAGGGGTTGGACTGAAGCTTTCTTT
-,TRBJ2-2,-,18,TRBV4-3,CASSQEKEQRFNTGELFF,TGCGCCAGCAGCCAAGAAAAGGAGCAGAGATTCAACACCGGGGAGCTGTTTTTT
TRBD2,TRBJ2-1,-,17,TRBV5-4,CASSPDILGGGYNEQFF,TGTGCCAGCAGCCCGGATATTTTGGGGGGGGGTTACAATGAGCAGTTCTTC
TRBD1,TRBJ2-7,-,14,TRBV7-9,CASSPDRGLVEQYF,TGTGCCAGCAGCCCGGACAGGGGTCTGGTCGAGCAGTACTTC
TRBD2,TRBJ2-5,-,15,TRBV9,CASRAGTSPSETQYF,TGTGCCAGCAGAGCCGGGACTAGCCCTTCAGAGACCCAGTACTTC
-,TRBJ1-2,-,13,TRBV30,CAWSPTGPLGYTF,TGTGCCTGGAGTCCAACAGGGCCCCTTGGCTACACCTTC
-,TRBJ1-1,-,14,TRBV15,CATSRFISGYEAFF,TGTGCCACCAGCAGATTCATCTCAGGGTATGAAGCTTTCTTT
-,TRBJ1-5,-,19,TRBV21-1,CASSSPRVLRGRSNQPQHF,TGTGCCAGCAGCTCCCCCCGGGTATTGCGGGGTAGGAGCAATCAGCCCCAGCATTTT
-,TRBJ2-1,-,11,TRBV20-1,CSAGAYNEQFF,TGCAGTGCTGGGGCATACAATGAGCAGTTCTTC
TRBD1,TRBJ1-1,-,13,TRBV30,CAWNRQGARGAFF,TGTGCCTGGAATCGACAGGGGGCGAGGGGAGCTTTCTTT
TRBD1,TRBJ2-6,-,15,TRBV7-6,CASSSRGPGANVLTF,TGTGCCAGCAGCTCCAGGGGGCCTGGGGCCAACGTCCTGACTTTC
TRBD1,TRBJ1-1,-,15,TRBV5-4,CASSSWTGRDAEAFF,TGTGCCAGCAGCTCCTGGACAGGGCGGGACGCTGAAGCTTTCTTT